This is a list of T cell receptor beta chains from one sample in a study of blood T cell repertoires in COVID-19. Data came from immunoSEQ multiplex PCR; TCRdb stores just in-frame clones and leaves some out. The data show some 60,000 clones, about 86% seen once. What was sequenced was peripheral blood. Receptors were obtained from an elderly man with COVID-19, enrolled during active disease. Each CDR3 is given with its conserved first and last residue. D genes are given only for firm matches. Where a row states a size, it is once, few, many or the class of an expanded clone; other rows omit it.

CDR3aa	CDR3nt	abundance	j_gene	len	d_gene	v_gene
CASRDRDSYNSPLHF	TGTGCCAGCAGAGACAGGGATTCCTATAATTCACCCCTCCACTTT	once	TRBJ1-6	15	TRBD1	TRBV9
CASSPTRGGSNTGELFF	TGTGCCAGCAGCCCAACTCGGGGGGGGTCGAACACCGGGGAGCTGTTTTTT	once	TRBJ2-2	17	TRBD2	TRBV9
CATSASYRGSRTGELFF	TGTGCCACCAGTGCCTCCTATCGGGGAAGTAGAACCGGGGAGCTGTTTTTT	.	TRBJ2-2	17	.	TRBV24-1
CASSQGGVGEKLFF	TGTGCCAGCAGCCAAGGAGGTGTTGGGGAAAAACTGTTTTTT	.	TRBJ1-4	14	.	TRBV14
CSVGPGLANEQFF	TGCAGCGTCGGTCCGGGACTAGCAAATGAGCAGTTCTTC	.	TRBJ2-1	13	TRBD2	TRBV29-1
CASTPVGGIAKNIQYF	TGTGCCAGCACCCCAGTCGGGGGGATAGCCAAAAACATTCAGTACTTC	large	TRBJ2-4	16	TRBD2	TRBV28
CASSHRQGLGYTF	TGTGCCAGCAGCCACCGACAGGGGCTTGGCTACACCTTC	.	TRBJ1-2	13	TRBD1	TRBV14
CASSWGLTPPGSPLHF	TGTGCCAGCAGTTGGGGGCTAACCCCGCCAGGTTCACCCCTCCACTTT	.	TRBJ1-6	16	.	TRBV6-5
CASSPRTGEGYGYTF	TGCGCCAGCAGCCCCCGGACAGGGGAGGGCTATGGCTACACCTTC	.	TRBJ1-2	15	TRBD1	TRBV5-1
CASSPGLAGGNEQFF	TGTGCCAGCTCACCGGGACTAGCGGGGGGGAATGAGCAGTTCTTC	few	TRBJ2-1	15	TRBD2	TRBV18
CASSLEGYQAYIYGYTF	TGTGCCAGCAGCTTAGAAGGCTATCAGGCGTATATCTATGGCTACACCTTC	once	TRBJ1-2	17	.	TRBV7-9
CASSQGSSYEQYF	TGTGCCAGCAGCCAGGGCAGCTCCTACGAGCAGTACTTC	.	TRBJ2-7	13	.	TRBV4-2
CASSLRQGLNEKLFF	TGTGCCAGCAGCTTAAGACAGGGCCTGAATGAAAAACTGTTTTTT	.	TRBJ1-4	15	TRBD1	TRBV7-9
CASSRQRVDYGYTF	TGTGCCAGCAGTAGACAGAGAGTCGACTATGGCTACACCTTC	.	TRBJ1-2	14	.	TRBV28
CASSPMGLGTEAFF	TGTGCCAGCAGCCCGATGGGCCTTGGGACTGAAGCTTTCTTT	.	TRBJ1-1	14	.	TRBV9
CAISGGRPGRGANVLTF	TGTGCCATCAGTGGGGGCAGGCCCGGGAGGGGGGCCAACGTCCTGACTTTC	.	TRBJ2-6	17	TRBD2	TRBV10-3
CASSIEESNYGYTF	TGTGCCAGTAGTATCGAGGAATCTAACTATGGCTACACCTTC	.	TRBJ1-2	14	.	TRBV19
CASSPTYSTDTQYF	TGTGCCAGCAGCCCGACATACTCCACAGATACGCAGTATTTT	.	TRBJ2-3	14	.	TRBV3-1/TRBV3-2
CASSPPSTQF	TGTGCCAGCAGCCCGCCTTCCACGCAGTTC	.	TRBJ1-2	10	.	TRBV3-1/TRBV3-2
CASSFNTNTGELFF	TGTGCCAGCAGTTTTAATACGAACACCGGGGAGCTGTTTTTT	.	TRBJ2-2	14	.	TRBV6-5
CASSIVAGTGDYEQYF	TGTGCCAGTAGTATAGTCGCTGGGACAGGGGACTACGAGCAGTACTTC	.	TRBJ2-7	16	TRBD1	TRBV19
CASSVARTEPRGTQYF	TGTGCCAGCAGCGTAGCCCGGACAGAACCCCGGGGTACGCAGTATTTT	.	TRBJ2-3	16	.	TRBV5-6
CASSISGRSNQPQHF	TGTGCCAGTAGTATTTCGGGGAGGTCGAATCAGCCCCAGCATTTT	.	TRBJ1-5	15	.	TRBV19
CASSSRTSGSYNEQFF	TGTGCCAGCAGCTCCCGGACTAGCGGGAGTTACAATGAGCAGTTCTTC	.	TRBJ2-1	16	TRBD2	TRBV5-4
CASSQARDYGYTF	TGCGCCAGCAGCCAAGCTAGAGACTATGGCTACACCTTC	.	TRBJ1-2	13	.	TRBV4-3
CAWGTANTGELFF	TGTGCCTGGGGGACAGCGAACACCGGGGAGCTGTTTTTT	.	TRBJ2-2	13	TRBD1	TRBV30
CASSLDGYQPQHF	TGTGCCAGCAGTTTAGACGGGTATCAGCCCCAGCATTTT	.	TRBJ1-5	13	.	TRBV12-3/TRBV12-4
CASSLVLGGPNTEAFF	TGTGCCAGCAGCTTAGTGTTAGGGGGACCGAACACTGAAGCTTTCTTT	.	TRBJ1-1	16	.	TRBV7-9
CATSRDLDQNQPQHF	TGTGCCACCAGCAGAGATCTAGACCAAAATCAGCCCCAGCATTTT	once	TRBJ1-5	15	.	TRBV15
CASQKGGIDTQYF	TGTGCCAGCCAAAAAGGGGGAATAGATACGCAGTATTTT	.	TRBJ2-3	13	.	TRBV12-3/TRBV12-4
CASSPDRGENEQFF	TGTGCCAGCAGCCCCGACAGGGGTGAGAATGAGCAGTTCTTC	.	TRBJ2-1	14	TRBD1	TRBV7-9
CASSYQGPYSGNTIYF	TGTGCCAGCAGTTATCAGGGGCCATACTCTGGAAACACCATATATTTT	.	TRBJ1-3	16	.	TRBV27
CASSGTGGSRQPQHF	TGTGCCAGCAGCGGGACAGGGGGCTCGAGGCAGCCCCAGCATTTT	medium-sized	TRBJ1-5	15	TRBD1	TRBV2
CASSPFEQGGSDTQYF	TGTGCCAGCTCACCATTTGAGCAGGGTGGGTCAGATACGCAGTATTTT	.	TRBJ2-3	16	.	TRBV18
CASSFQGDYGYTF	TGTGCCAGCAGCTTTCAAGGAGACTATGGCTACACCTTC	.	TRBJ1-2	13	.	TRBV27
CASSRSWPATDTQYF	TGTGCCAGCAGCCGGAGTTGGCCCGCCACAGATACGCAGTATTTT	.	TRBJ2-3	15	.	TRBV7-2
CASSLGGQASYNEQFF	TGTGCCAGCAGCTTGGGAGGACAGGCGTCCTACAATGAGCAGTTCTTC	.	TRBJ2-1	16	TRBD1	TRBV5-4
CAWSVLGGREAFF	TGTGCCTGGAGTGTACTAGGGGGCCGTGAAGCTTTCTTT	.	TRBJ1-1	13	TRBD1	TRBV30
CASSETFNTEAFF	TGCGCCAGCAGTGAGACATTTAACACTGAAGCTTTCTTT	.	TRBJ1-1	13	.	TRBV10-2
CASSIKSSQETQYF	TGTGCCAGTAGTATAAAGTCGAGCCAAGAGACCCAGTACTTC	few	TRBJ2-5	14	.	TRBV19
CASSLQGAYEQYF	TGTGCCAGCTCACTACAGGGGGCCTACGAGCAGTACTTC	.	TRBJ2-7	13	TRBD1	TRBV18
CASRREAVGNEKLFF	TGTGCCAGCAGACGTGAAGCGGTCGGAAATGAAAAACTGTTTTTT	.	TRBJ1-4	15	.	TRBV6-5
CASSQDLTGDRGYTF	TGCGCCAGCAGCCAAGACCTTACAGGGGATCGAGGCTACACCTTC	.	TRBJ1-2	15	TRBD1	TRBV4-1
CASSRLAGGGETQYF	TGTGCCAGCAGCCGACTAGCGGGGGGGGGAGAGACCCAGTACTTC	.	TRBJ2-5	15	TRBD2	TRBV2
CASSRQLATNEKLFF	TGTGCCAGCAGCCGACAGCTTGCAACTAATGAAAAACTGTTTTTT	.	TRBJ1-4	15	.	TRBV9
CASSLMAWSTEAFF	TGTGCCAGCAGCTTGATGGCTTGGAGCACTGAAGCTTTCTTT	.	TRBJ1-1	14	.	TRBV7-2
CASSRRGGTYEQYF	TGTGCCAGCAGCCGGCGGGGGGGAACCTACGAGCAGTACTTC	few	TRBJ2-7	14	TRBD2	TRBV7-2
CASSLEGQGIRGYTF	TGTGCCAGCAGCTTAGAGGGACAGGGGATCCGTGGCTACACCTTC	.	TRBJ1-2	15	TRBD1	TRBV7-8
CAISFPGTGQISATGELFF	TGTGCCATCAGCTTCCCCGGGACAGGGCAAATTTCTGCCACCGGGGAGCTGTTTTTT	.	TRBJ2-2	19	TRBD1	TRBV10-3
CASSQAAGSRQETQYF	TGTGCCAGCAGCCAGGCTGCGGGGTCGAGACAAGAGACCCAGTACTTC	.	TRBJ2-5	16	.	TRBV4-2
CASRTDRGYEQYF	TGTGCCAGCAGAACGGACAGGGGCTACGAGCAGTACTTC	.	TRBJ2-7	13	TRBD1	TRBV6-5
CASSLAGLAGINEQFF	TGTGCCAGCAGCTTGGCCGGGCTAGCGGGAATCAATGAGCAGTTCTTC	.	TRBJ2-1	16	TRBD2	TRBV5-5
CATSDPRASGTEAFF	TGTGCCACCAGTGACCCCCGTGCGTCGGGCACTGAAGCTTTCTTT	.	TRBJ1-1	15	.	TRBV24-1